This TCR beta chain originates from a study of control samples from healthy donors and cancer patients (dated by TCRdb to the early 2020s). Based on the germline V gene, the CDR1 and CDR2 sequences are MDHEN and SYDVKM. Including the terminal cysteine and phenylalanine, the CDR3 comprises 15 residues. Solely the CDR3 DNA is kept, with 45 bases framed from the first base. The junction carries 19 bases between V and J, which are trimmed by 6 bases and 10 bases respectively. Details on this clone: Its binding antigen is unknown. No base-level quality is on record; no much larger clone is a single base apart.

The receptor library was made with the immunoSEQ multiplex PCR assay. Drawn from immuneACCESS, this table holds only the in-frame rearrangements with V and J called that TCRdb kept. Clones are partly lost; checked studies trace under half to an unresolved V gene and leave the rest unexplained. This sample lists nearly 55,000 clones; 95% to 96% were detected once. The ten largest clones take up around 2% of the sample. The TCR sequence derives from a woman in her thirties in good health. Material for sequencing was blood. The rearrangement joined TRBV28 to TRBJ1-6, with the D gene call left open. The CDR3 sequence is CASRRNERMGSPLHF. The base sequence is TGTGCCAGCAGGCGGAACGAGAGGATGGGCTCACCCCTCCACTTT.